One sample yielded the 19 T cell receptor beta chains listed below, sequenced in a study of T cells in Graves' hyperthyroidism and ophthalmopathy (dated by TCRdb to about 2019). The library was prepared using multiplex PCR. Sequencing instrument: Illumina HiSeq 2000. TCR beta CDR3 regions were amplified from RNA transcripts. A first-round RT-PCR of the TCR CDR3 used the HTBI primer set with the Qiagen OneStep RT-PCR kit. Using fastp trimming at Q25 and MiXCR clonotype assembly, TCRdb reanalyzed the public sequencing data and kept in-frame beta chains. Here each entry gathers all rows of one CDR3 protein and keeps the most common genes and DNA. The sample yields hundreds of thousands of distinct CDR3 sequences; about 14% were counted once. The ten most abundant clones make up 28% of the sample. Sequencing was done on a sample of blood. The source is a man aged 45-65 years with Graves' ophthalmopathy.

The gene calls are TRBV6-1 and TRBJ1-5; maybe TRBD1 (6 bases). V was cut by 6 bases and J by 7 bases, with 19 bases left in between. This CDR3 has 15 amino acids. Germline assignment: CDR1 MNHNS and CDR2 SASEGT. The CDR3: CASSQGWGQGQPQHF. In nucleotides, the CDR3 is TGTGCCAGCAGCCAAGGGTGGGGGCAAGGACAGCCCCAGCATTTT.

Many counts were recorded for this clonotype. The chain is built from TRBV11-3 and TRBJ2-1, with TRBD2 matching over 14 bases. The CDR3 runs to 20 residues. Losses at the gene ends were 4 bases for V and 4 bases for J; bases not matched to a gene: 15. Germline V CDR1 and CDR2: SGHNT, YENEEA. This CDR3 reads CASSSSGGGLAGEAYNEQFF. CDR3 in DNA: TGTGCCAGCAGCTCATCTGGCGGGGGACTAGCGGGAGAAGCGTACAATGAGCAGTTCTTC. The whole variable domain, remainder taken from reference TRBV11-3 and TRBJ2-1, is EAGVVQSPRYKIIEKKQPVAFWCNPISGHNTLYWYLQNLGQGPELLIRYENEEAVDDSQLPKDRFSAERLKGVDSTLKIQPAELGDSAVYLCASSSSGGGLAGEAYNEQFFGPGTRLTVL.

This clonotype was counted many times. The chain recombines TRBV2 with TRBJ2-5, with 8 bases identical to TRBD2. This CDR3 region has 12 residues. The V gene end was trimmed by 7 bases and the J gene end by 5 bases; junction bases not matched to a gene: 3. CDR1 SNHLY and CDR2 FYNNEI come from the germline V gene. CDR3 sequence: CASKPGGETQYF. The CDR3, as DNA: TGTGCCAGCAAGCCGGGGGGGGAGACCCAGTACTTC.

This clonotype was seen ten or more times. This chain uses TRBV18 with TRBJ2-5; 11 nucleotides agree with TRBD2. V trimming: 6 bases; J trimming: 3 bases; junction bases outside the gene matches: 6. Germline V gene data show CDR1 as KGHSH and CDR2 as LQKENI. CDR3 length equals 15 residues. CDR3 region: CASSRTSGREETQYF. CDR3 nucleotide sequence: TGTGCCAGCTCGCGGACTAGCGGGCGAGAAGAGACCCAGTACTTC.

Many counts were recorded for this clonotype. The V and J genes are TRBV20-1 and TRBJ2-7; 16 nucleotides match TRBD2. CDR1 DFQATT and CDR2 SNEGSKA come from the germline V gene (reference sequence). With 5 bases clipped from V and 4 bases from J, the junction kept 8 bases outside the gene matches. The CDR3 spans 16 residues. The CDR3 here is CSASGTSGRAIYEQYF. Written as DNA, the CDR3 is TGCAGTGCTTCCGGGACTAGCGGGAGGGCCATTTACGAGCAGTACTTC.

The chain carries TRBV5-6 and TRBJ2-1; the match to TRBD1 covers 10 bases. The CDR3 covers 14 residues. Germline-derived CDR1 and CDR2 are SGHDT and YYEEEE. The J segment lost 8 bases and the V segment lost 2 bases, leaving 4 bases of the junction unmatched. The CDR3 spells CASSLPTGGDEQFF. CDR3 nucleotides: TGTGCCAGCAGCTTACCGACAGGGGGCGATGAGCAGTTCTTC.

V is TRBV18 and J is TRBJ2-7; maybe TRBD1 (5 bases). V was cut by 0 bases and J by 0 bases, with 21 bases left in between. This CDR3 is 19 amino acids long. Germline values: CDR1 KGHSH, CDR2 LQKENI. CDR3 protein: CASSPPNRQAIPLSYEQYF. DNA of the CDR3: TGTGCCAGCTCACCACCGAACAGGCAGGCTATCCCCCTCTCCTACGAGCAGTACTTC.

This clonotype was seen many times. V is TRBV7-8 and J is TRBJ2-5, with D perhaps being TRBD1 or TRBD2 (6 bases each). The CDR3 is 16 residues long. Germline V CDR1 and CDR2: SGHVS, FQNEAQ. Trimming took 5 bases from V and 8 from J, leaving 24 bases between them. CDR3 loop: CASSQRRLTRGVTQYF. CDR3 in DNA: TGTGCCAGCAGCCAACGAAGGCTTACGAGGGGGGTTACCCAGTACTTC.

This chain connects TRBV24-1 to TRBJ2-1; D possibly corresponds to TRBD2 (6 bases). Trimming took 1 base from V and 5 from J, leaving 14 bases between them. The V gene's germline CDR1 is KGHDR and CDR2 SFDVKD. This CDR3 is built from 16 residues. The DNA of the CDR3 is TGTGCCACCAGTGATTTTAAAAGCGGGCGAAACAATGAGCAGTTCTTC. This sequence encodes CATSDFKSGRNNEQFF.

This clonotype has a count of ten or more. The chain carries TRBV5-1 and TRBJ2-7; 8 nucleotides line up with TRBD2. This CDR3 spans 16 amino acids. Germline V gene data show CDR1 as SGHRS and CDR2 as YFSETQ. V gave up 5 bases and J gave up 3 bases; unmatched junction bases: 13. The CDR3 here is CASRNPLAGGHYEQYF. Written as DNA, the CDR3 is TGCGCCAGCAGAAACCCTCTCGCGGGAGGCCACTACGAGCAGTACTTC.

V is TRBV24-1 and J is TRBJ2-1; tentative D call: TRBD1 (8 bases). The germline gives CDR1 KGHDR, CDR2 SFDVKD. Trimming took off 4 bases at V and 5 bases at J, with 17 bases between the two ends. The CDR3 loop spans 16 amino acids. The CDR3 spells CATSDTQGGWNNEQFF. DNA for the CDR3: TGTGCCACCAGTGACACACAGGGGGGGTGGAACAATGAGCAGTTCTTC.

Concerning this clonotype: One end of the junction does not line up with germline, which may come from a read error. The CDR3 DNA reads as TGTGCTAGCAGCTTAAAAGCGGGAGAGGCGACCCAGTACTTC. Protein product: CASSLKAGEATQYF. V usage is TRBV7-7 and J usage is TRBJ2-5, with 8 nucleotides matching TRBD2. The germline V gene encodes CDR1 SSHAT and CDR2 FNYEAQ (reference sequence). The CDR3 sequence is 14 residues long.

This chain links TRBV9 with TRBJ1-1; D is unresolved. The V end was cut by 4 bases, the J end by 4 bases, with 20 bases between. CDR1 SGDLS and CDR2 YYNGEE come from the germline V gene. CDR3 length equals 16 residues. Here the CDR3 DNA reads TGTGCCAGCAGCCCAAGACTTGGTTTACAGAGCACTGAAGCTTTCTTT. Protein sequence: CASSPRLGLQSTEAFF.

This clonotype was recorded many times. J is TRBJ2-7 and V is TRBV6-6; D may be TRBD1 (6 bases). The CDR3 contains 15 residues. Germline V gene data show CDR1 as MNHNY and CDR2 as SVGAGI (reference sequence). Trimming shortened V by 2 bases and J by 6 bases, and 17 bases separated the two germline ends. The CDR3 sequence: CASSYLTRGNSEQYF. DNA for the CDR3: TGTGCCAGCAGTTACCTTACTAGGGGGAACTCCGAGCAGTACTTC.

This clonotype was detected only a few times. V is TRBV10-3 and J is TRBJ1-1, with 7 bases matching TRBD1. Germline values: CDR1 ENHRY, CDR2 SYGVKD. The CDR3 runs 15 residues. J lost 1 base, V lost 6 bases, and 8 bases had no gene match. CDR3 loop: CAISDRTGKNTEAFF. DNA for the CDR3: TGTGCCATCAGCGACCGGACAGGAAAGAACACTGAAGCTTTCTTT.

The chain links TRBV7-3 to TRBJ2-5; possible D gene TRBD2, 7 bases. Looked up from germline, CDR1 is SGHTA and CDR2 is FQGTGA. The germline V and J ends were trimmed by 5 bases and 2 bases, with 12 bases remaining between them. The CDR3 has 14 residues. CDR3 nucleotides: TGTGCCAGCAGCAAGGGGGGAGGGCAAGAGACCCAGTACTTC. It specifies CASSKGGGQETQYF.

This clonotype was seen repeatedly, ten times or more. DNA for the CDR3: TGCGCCAGCAGCCAAACTAGCGGGAGGGCCAATGAGCAGTTCTTC. Translation: CASSQTSGRANEQFF. The V and J genes are TRBV5-1 and TRBJ2-1; 13 bases align to TRBD2. CDR3 length: 15 residues. Germline V gives CDR1 SGHRS, CDR2 YFSETQ. V trimming: 4 bases; J trimming: 6 bases; junction bases outside the gene matches: 4.

The J gene is TRBJ2-2, the V gene TRBV7-2; a possible D gene is TRBD2 (6 bases). The CDR3 sequence is 15 residues long. Trimming cost V 3 bases and J 4 bases, with 12 bases left between them. CDR1 and CDR2 (germline): SGHTA, FQGNSA. The CDR3 nucleotides are TGTGCCAGCAGCTTGTCCGGGAGTGCCACCGGGGAGCTGTTTTTT. It translates to CASSLSGSATGELFF.

This chain uses TRBV19 with TRBJ2-3, with D perhaps matching TRBD1 (6 bases). Trimming stripped 6 bases from V and 3 bases from J, with 10 bases between. The CDR3 has 13 residues. Germline V lookup: CDR1 LNHDA, CDR2 SQIVND (reference sequence). The CDR3 DNA reads as TGTGCCAGTAGAATACAGGGTACAGATACGCAGTATTTT. Translation gives CASRIQGTDTQYF. Based on the CDR3 plus reference TRBV19 and TRBJ2-3, the full variable domain is DGGITQSPKYLFRKEGQNVTLSCEQNLNHDAMYWYRQDPGQGLRLIYYSQIVNDFQKGDIAEGYSVSREKKESFPLTVTSAQKNPTAFYLCASRIQGTDTQYFGPGTRLTVL.